The present entry profiles one T cell receptor (beta chain) with its context. The data were taken from a study of T-cell reconstitution after alpha-beta-depleted transplantation in children. Unique molecular identifiers were incorporated into the prepared TCRbeta library. From the PCR reads, TCRdb called clonotypes with MiXCR, one entry per CDR3 protein. The sample has hundreds of thousands of distinct CDR3 sequences; 16% are singletons. The receptor was derived from a human donor who donated a stem cell graft to a child with acute myeloid leukemia. The sample was PBMCs from the stem cell graft donor, taken from the stem cell graft.

DNA for the CDR3: TGTGCCAGCAGTTACAGGGAGGGAGGTGAGCAGTTCTTC. Protein product: CASSYREGGEQFF. The V and J genes are TRBV6-2 or TRBV6-3 and TRBJ2-1, with 7 bases aligning to TRBD2. Germline V gene data show CDR1 as MNHEY and CDR2 as SVGEGT. The V and J ends lost 2 bases and 9 bases, in that order; junction bases with no gene match: 4. The CDR3 runs 13 residues.